Described below is a single T cell receptor (beta chain) sequence and its context. This sample stems from a study of blood T cell repertoires in COVID-19. Overall study: From T cells, B-cell-depleted T cells, or PBMCs came the material, which was cDNA or gDNA.

The method was immunoSEQ multiplex PCR; TCRdb's version includes in-frame clones alone and lacks a portion of them. The sample lists under 200,000 clones, around 77% seen once, with around a sixth in the top ten. The receptor comes from a man in his 60s with active or convalescent COVID-19. Material: peripheral blood.

The CDR3 DNA follows: TGTGCCAGCAGTTACCTGCTGGAATCCTGGGAGGGCTACACCTTC. It translates to CASSYLLESWEGYTF. The chain uses TRBV6-5 and TRBJ1-2, with D unresolved. The CDR3 spans 15 residues. The V and J ends lost 2 bases and 8 bases respectively, with 18 bases between them. The germline V gene has CDR1 MNHEY and CDR2 SVGAGI.